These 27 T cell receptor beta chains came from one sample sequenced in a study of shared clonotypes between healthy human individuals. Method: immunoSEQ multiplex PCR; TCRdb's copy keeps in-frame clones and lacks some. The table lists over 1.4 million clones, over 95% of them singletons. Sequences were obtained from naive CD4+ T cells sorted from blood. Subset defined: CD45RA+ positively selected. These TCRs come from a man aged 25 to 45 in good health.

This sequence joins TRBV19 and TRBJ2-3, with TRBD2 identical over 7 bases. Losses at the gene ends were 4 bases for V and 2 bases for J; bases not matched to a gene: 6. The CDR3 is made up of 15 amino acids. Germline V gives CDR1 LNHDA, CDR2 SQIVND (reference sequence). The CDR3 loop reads CASSTVGGNTDTQYF. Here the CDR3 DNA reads TGTGCCAGTAGTACGGTGGGAGGGAACACAGATACGCAGTATTTT.

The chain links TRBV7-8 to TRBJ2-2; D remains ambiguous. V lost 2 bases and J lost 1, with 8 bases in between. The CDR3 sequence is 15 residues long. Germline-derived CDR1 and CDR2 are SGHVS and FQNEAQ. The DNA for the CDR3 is TGTGCCAGCAGCTTATATTCGGTGAACACCGGGGAGCTGTTTTTT. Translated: CASSLYSVNTGELFF.

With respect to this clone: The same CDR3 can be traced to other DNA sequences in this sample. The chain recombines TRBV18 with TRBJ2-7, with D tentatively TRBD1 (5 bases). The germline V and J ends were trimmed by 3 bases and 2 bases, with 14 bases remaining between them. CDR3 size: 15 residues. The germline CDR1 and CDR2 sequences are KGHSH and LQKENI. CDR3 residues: CASSPGQGITYEQYF. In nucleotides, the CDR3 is TGTGCCAGCTCACCGGGTCAGGGAATCACCTACGAGCAGTACTTC. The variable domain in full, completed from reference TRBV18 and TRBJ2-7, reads NAGVMQNPRHLVRRRGQEARLRCSPMKGHSHVYWYRQLPEEGLKFMVYLQKENIIDESGMPKERFSAEFPKEGPSILRIQQVVRGDSAAYFCASSPGQGITYEQYFGPGTRLTVT.

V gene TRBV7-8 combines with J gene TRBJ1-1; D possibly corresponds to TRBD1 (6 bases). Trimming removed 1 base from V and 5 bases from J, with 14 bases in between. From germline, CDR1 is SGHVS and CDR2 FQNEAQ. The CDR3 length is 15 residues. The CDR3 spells CASSLVSGAGTEAFF. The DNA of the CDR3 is TGTGCCAGCAGCTTAGTTTCAGGGGCGGGAACTGAAGCTTTCTTT.

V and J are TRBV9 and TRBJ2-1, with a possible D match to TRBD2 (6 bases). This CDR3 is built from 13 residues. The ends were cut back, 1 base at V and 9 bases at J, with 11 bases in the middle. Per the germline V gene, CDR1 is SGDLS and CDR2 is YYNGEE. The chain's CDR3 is CASSVFSRGEQFF. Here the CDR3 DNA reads TGTGCCAGCAGCGTATTCTCGCGGGGTGAGCAGTTCTTC.

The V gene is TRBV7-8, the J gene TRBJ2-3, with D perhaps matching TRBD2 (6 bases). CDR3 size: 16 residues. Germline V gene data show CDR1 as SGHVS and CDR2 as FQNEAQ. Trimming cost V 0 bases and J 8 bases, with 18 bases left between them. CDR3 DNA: TGTGCCAGCAGCTTAGCGCCACCCGGGCCCGGGGGTACGCAGTATTTT. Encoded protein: CASSLAPPGPGGTQYF.

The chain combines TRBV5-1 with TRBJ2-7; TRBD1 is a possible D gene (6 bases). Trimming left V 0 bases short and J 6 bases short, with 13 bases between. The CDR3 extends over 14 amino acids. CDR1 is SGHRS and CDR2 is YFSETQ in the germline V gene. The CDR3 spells CASSLATGSAEQYF. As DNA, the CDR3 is TGCGCCAGCAGCTTGGCTACAGGGTCCGCCGAGCAGTACTTC.

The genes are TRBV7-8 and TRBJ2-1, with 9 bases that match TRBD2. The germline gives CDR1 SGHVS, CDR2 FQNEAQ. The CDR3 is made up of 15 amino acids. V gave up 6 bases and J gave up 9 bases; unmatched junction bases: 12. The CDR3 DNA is TGTGCCAGCAGTTATAGCGGGAGATGGCTCGGTGAGCAGTTCTTC. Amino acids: CASSYSGRWLGEQFF. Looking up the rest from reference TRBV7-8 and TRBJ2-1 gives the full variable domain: GAGVSQSPRYKVAKRGQDVALRCDPISGHVSLFWYQQALGQGPEFLTYFQNEAQLDKSGLPSDRFFAERPEGSVSTLKIQRTQQEDSAVYLCASSYSGRWLGEQFFGPGTRLTVL.

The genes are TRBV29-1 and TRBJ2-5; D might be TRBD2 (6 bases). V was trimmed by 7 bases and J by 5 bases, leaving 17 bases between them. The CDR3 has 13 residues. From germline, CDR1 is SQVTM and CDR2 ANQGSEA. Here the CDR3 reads CSGGWGERETQYF. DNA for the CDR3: TGCAGCGGTGGGTGGGGGGAAAGGGAGACCCAGTACTTC.

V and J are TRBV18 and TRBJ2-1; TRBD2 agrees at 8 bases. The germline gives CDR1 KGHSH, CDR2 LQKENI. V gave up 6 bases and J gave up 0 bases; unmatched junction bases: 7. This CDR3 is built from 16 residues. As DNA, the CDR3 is TGTGCCAGCTCTCCGGGGGGGGGTTTCTCCTACAATGAGCAGTTCTTC. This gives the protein CASSPGGGFSYNEQFF. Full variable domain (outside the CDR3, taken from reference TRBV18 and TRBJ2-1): NAGVMQNPRHLVRRRGQEARLRCSPMKGHSHVYWYRQLPEEGLKFMVYLQKENIIDESGMPKERFSAEFPKEGPSILRIQQVVRGDSAAYFCASSPGGGFSYNEQFFGPGTRLTVL.

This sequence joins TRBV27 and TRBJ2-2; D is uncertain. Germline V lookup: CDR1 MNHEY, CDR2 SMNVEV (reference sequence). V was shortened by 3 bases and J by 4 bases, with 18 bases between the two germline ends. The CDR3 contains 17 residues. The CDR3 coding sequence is TGTGCCAGCAGTTTTAGTGGGAAGGGCCGCGTCACCGGGGAGCTGTTTTTT. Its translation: CASSFSGKGRVTGELFF.

CDR3 region: CASSWGQNYEQYF. Here the CDR3 DNA reads TGTGCCAGCAGTTGGGGACAGAACTACGAGCAGTACTTC. The chain is built from TRBV6-6 and TRBJ2-7; 7 bases line up with TRBD1. Unmatched junction bases numbered 3, after V lost 4 bases and J lost 3 bases. Germline V gene data show CDR1 as MNHNY and CDR2 as SVGAGI (reference sequence). The CDR3 extends over 13 amino acids.

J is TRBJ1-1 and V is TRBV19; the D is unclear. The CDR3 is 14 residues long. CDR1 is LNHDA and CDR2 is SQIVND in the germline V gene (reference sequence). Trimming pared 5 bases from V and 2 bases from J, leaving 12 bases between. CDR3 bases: TGTGCCAGTAGTGAACTCTGGGCTAACACTGAAGCTTTCTTT. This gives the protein CASSELWANTEAFF. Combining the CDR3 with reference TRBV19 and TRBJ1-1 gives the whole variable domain DGGITQSPKYLFRKEGQNVTLSCEQNLNHDAMYWYRQDPGQGLRLIYYSQIVNDFQKGDIAEGYSVSREKKESFPLTVTSAQKNPTAFYLCASSELWANTEAFFGQGTRLTVV.

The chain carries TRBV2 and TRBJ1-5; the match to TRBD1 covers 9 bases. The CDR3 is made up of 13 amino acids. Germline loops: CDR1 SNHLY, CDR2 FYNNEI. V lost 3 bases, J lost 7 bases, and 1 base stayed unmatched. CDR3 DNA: TGTGCCAGCAGTGAGGACAGGGGACAGCCCCAGCATTTT. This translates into CASSEDRGQPQHF. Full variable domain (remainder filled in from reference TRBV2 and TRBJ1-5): EPEVTQTPSHQVTQMGQEVILRCVPISNHLYFYWYRQILGQKVEFLVSFYNNEISEKSEIFDDQFSVERPDGSNFTLKIRSTKLEDSAMYFCASSEDRGQPQHFGDGTRLSIL.

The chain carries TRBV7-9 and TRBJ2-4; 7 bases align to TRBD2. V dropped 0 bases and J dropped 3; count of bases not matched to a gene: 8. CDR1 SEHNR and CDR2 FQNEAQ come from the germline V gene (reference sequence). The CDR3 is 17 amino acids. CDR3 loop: CASSLARAGEDKNIQYF. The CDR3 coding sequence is TGTGCCAGCAGCTTAGCGCGGGCGGGAGAGGACAAAAACATTCAGTACTTC.

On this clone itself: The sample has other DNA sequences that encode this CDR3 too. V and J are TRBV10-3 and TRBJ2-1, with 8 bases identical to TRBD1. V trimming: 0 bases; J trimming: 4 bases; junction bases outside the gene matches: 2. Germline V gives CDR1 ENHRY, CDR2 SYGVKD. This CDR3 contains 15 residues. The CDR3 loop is CAISESQGAYNEQFF. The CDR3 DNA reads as TGTGCCATCAGTGAGTCCCAGGGGGCATACAATGAGCAGTTCTTC.

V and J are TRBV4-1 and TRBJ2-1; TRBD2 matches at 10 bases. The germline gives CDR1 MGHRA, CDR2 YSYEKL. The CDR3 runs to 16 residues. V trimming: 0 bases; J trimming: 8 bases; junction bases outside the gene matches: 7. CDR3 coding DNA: TGCGCCAGCAGCCAAGAAGGCAGCGGGAGGGCCGATGAGCAGTTCTTC. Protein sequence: CASSQEGSGRADEQFF.

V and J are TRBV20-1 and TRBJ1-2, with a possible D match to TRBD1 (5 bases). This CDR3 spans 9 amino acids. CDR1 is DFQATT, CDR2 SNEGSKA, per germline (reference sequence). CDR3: CRWGEGYTF. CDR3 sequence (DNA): TGCAGGTGGGGGGAGGGCTACACCTTC.

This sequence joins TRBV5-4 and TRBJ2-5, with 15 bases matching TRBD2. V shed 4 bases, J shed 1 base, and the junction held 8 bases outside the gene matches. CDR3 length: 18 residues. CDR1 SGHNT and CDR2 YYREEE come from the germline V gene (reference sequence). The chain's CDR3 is CASSPGLAGGLPQETQYF. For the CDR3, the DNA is TGTGCCAGCAGCCCGGGACTAGCGGGAGGCCTACCCCAAGAGACCCAGTACTTC.

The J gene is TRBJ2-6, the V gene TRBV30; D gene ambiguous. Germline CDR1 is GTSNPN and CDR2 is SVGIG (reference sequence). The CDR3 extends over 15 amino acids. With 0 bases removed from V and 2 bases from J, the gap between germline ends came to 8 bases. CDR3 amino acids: CAWSVYGAGANVLTF. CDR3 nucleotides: TGTGCCTGGAGTGTCTATGGGGCTGGGGCCAACGTCCTGACTTTC.

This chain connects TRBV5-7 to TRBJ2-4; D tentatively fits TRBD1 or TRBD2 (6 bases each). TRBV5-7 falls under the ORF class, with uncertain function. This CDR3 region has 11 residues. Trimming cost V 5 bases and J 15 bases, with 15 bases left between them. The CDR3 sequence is CASRRGSGAYF. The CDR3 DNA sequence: TGTGCCAGCAGAAGGGGGTCGGGGGCGTACTTC.

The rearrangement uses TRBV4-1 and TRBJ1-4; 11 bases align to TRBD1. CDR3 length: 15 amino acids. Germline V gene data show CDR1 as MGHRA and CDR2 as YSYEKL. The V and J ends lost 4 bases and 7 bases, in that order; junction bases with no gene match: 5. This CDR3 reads CASSPLGQGVEKLFF. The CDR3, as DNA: TGCGCCAGCAGCCCGCTGGGACAGGGGGTTGAAAAACTGTTTTTT.

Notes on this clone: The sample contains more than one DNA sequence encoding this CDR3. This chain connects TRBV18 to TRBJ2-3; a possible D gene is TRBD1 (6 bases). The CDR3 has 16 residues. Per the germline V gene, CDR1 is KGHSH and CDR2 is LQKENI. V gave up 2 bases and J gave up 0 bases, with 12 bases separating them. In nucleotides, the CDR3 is TGTGCCAGCTCACCAGGAACAAGGGGGAGCACAGATACGCAGTATTTT. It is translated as CASSPGTRGSTDTQYF.

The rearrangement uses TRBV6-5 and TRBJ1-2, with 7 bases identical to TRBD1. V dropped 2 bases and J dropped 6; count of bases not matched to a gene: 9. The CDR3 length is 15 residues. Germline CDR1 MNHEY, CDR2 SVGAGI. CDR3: CASSYMPPGTDGYTF. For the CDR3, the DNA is TGTGCCAGCAGTTACATGCCTCCCGGGACAGATGGCTACACCTTC.

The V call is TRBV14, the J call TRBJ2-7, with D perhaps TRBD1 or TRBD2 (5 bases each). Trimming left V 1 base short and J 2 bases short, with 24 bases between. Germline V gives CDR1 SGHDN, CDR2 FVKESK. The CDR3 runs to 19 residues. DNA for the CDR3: TGTGCCAGCAGCCAAGTTAGTCCACTCCGGGATCCCAGGGCCTACGAGCAGTACTTC. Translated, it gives CASSQVSPLRDPRAYEQYF.

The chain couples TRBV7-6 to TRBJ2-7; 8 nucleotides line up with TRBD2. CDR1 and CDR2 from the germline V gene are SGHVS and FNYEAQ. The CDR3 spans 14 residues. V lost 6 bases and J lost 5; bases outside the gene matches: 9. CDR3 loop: CASRPAGVENEQYF. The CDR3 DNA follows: TGTGCCAGCAGACCAGCGGGAGTCGAAAACGAGCAGTACTTC.

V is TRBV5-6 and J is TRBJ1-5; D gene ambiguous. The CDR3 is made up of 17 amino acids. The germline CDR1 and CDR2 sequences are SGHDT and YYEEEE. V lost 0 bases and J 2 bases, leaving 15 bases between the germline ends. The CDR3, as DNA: TGTGCCAGCAGCTTGGATACTGGGGAGGGTCGCAATCAGCCCCAGCATTTT. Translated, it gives CASSLDTGEGRNQPQHF.